The clone carrying this T cell receptor beta chain appeared a few times. Antigen unknown. In germline, CDR1 is SGHTA, CDR2 FQGNSA. This CDR3 region has 14 residues. The V segment lost 5 bases and the J segment 2 bases; nucleotides outside the gene matches: 6. This record comes from a study of CD8 T cells in ankylosing spondylitis. Study-wide points: Disease-linked clones reportedly concentrated significantly in matched ankylosing spondylitis synovial fluid.

A quantitative 5'-RACE method, one with molecular barcodes, was used to make TCR beta libraries. TCRdb recomputed calls from the 5' RACE reads with MiXCR, one row per CDR3 protein. The sample consists of around 300,000 distinct CDR3 sequences, less than 25% of them appearing once. Material: blood, either unsorted or a sorted T cell fraction (not recorded which). The gene calls are TRBV7-2 and TRBJ2-7; 7 nucleotides line up with TRBD2. This sequence originates from a female donor with ankylosing spondylitis or in good health (not recorded which). CDR3 DNA: TGTGCCAGCAGCCGTCCTAGCGGTGCCTACGAGCAGTACTTC. Its protein is CASSRPSGAYEQYF.